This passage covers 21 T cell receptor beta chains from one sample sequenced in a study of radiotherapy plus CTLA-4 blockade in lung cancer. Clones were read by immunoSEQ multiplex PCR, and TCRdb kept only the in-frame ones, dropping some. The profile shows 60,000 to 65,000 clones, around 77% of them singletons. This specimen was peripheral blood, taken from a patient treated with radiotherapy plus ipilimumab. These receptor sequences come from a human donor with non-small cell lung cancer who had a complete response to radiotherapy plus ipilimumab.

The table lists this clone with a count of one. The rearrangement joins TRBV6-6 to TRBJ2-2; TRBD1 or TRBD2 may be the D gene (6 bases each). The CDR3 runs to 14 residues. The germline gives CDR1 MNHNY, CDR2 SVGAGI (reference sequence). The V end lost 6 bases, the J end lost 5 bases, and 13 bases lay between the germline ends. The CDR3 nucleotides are TGTGCCAGCAGATGGGGGGCGGGTACCGGGGAGCTGTTTTTT. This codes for CASRWGAGTGELFF.

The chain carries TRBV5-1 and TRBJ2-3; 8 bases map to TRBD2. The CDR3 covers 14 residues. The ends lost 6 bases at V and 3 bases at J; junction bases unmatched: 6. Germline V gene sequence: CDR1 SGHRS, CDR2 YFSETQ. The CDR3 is CASTGGSDTDTQYF. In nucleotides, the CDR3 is TGCGCCAGCACGGGGGGGAGTGATACAGATACGCAGTATTTT.

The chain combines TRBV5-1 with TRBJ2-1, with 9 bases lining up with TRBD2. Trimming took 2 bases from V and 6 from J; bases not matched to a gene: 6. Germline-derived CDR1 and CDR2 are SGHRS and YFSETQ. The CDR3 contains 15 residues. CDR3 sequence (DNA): TGCGCCAGCAGCTTCGCGGGAGGGCCTAGCAATGAGCAGTTCTTC. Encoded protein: CASSFAGGPSNEQFF.

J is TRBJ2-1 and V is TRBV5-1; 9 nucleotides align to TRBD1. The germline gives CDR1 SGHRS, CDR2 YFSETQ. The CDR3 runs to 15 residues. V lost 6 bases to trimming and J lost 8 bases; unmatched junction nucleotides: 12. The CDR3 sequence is CASTIHLQGADEQFF. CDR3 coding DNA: TGCGCCAGCACCATACACTTACAGGGGGCCGATGAGCAGTTCTTC. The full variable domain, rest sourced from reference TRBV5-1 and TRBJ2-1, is KAGVTQTPRYLIKTRGQQVTLSCSPISGHRSVSWYQQTPGQGLQFLFEYFSETQRNKGNFPGRFSGRQFSNSRSEMNVSTLELGDSALYLCASTIHLQGADEQFFGPGTRLTVL.

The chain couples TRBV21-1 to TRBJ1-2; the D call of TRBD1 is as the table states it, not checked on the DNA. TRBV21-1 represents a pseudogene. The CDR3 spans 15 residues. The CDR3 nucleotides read TGTGCCAGCAGCAAAGGAGGGGTAGGGGGACGGGGCTACACCTTC. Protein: CASSKGGVGGRGYTF.

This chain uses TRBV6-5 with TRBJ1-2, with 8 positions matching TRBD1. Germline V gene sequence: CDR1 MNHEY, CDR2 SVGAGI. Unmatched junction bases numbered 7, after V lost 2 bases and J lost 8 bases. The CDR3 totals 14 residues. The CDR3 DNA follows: TGTGCCAGCAGTTACCTCCAGGGGGCGAAGGGCTACACCTTC. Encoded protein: CASSYLQGAKGYTF.

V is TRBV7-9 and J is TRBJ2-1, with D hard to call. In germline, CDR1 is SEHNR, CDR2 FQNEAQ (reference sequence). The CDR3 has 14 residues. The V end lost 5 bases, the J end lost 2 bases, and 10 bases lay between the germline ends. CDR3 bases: TGTGCCAGCAGCCACGAAAGCCCCTACAATGAGCAGTTCTTC. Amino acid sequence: CASSHESPYNEQFF.

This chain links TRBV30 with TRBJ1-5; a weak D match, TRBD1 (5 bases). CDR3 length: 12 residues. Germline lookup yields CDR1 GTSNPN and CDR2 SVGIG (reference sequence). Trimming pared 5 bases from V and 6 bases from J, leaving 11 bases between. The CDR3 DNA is TGTGCCTGGTCCAGGGAAGGTCAGCCCCAGCATTTT. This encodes CAWSREGQPQHF. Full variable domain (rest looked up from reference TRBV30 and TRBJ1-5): SQTIHQWPATLVQPVGSPLSLECTVEGTSNPNLYWYRQAAGRGLQLLFYSVGIGQISSEVPQNLSASRPQDRQFILSSKKLLLSDSGFYLCAWSREGQPQHFGDGTRLSIL.

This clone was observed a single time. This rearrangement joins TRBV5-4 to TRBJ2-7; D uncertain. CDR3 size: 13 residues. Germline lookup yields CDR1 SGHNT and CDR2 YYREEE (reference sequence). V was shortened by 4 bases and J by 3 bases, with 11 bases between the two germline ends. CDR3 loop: CASSQPDGYEQYF. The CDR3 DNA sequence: TGTGCCAGCAGCCAGCCCGACGGCTACGAGCAGTACTTC.

CDR3 sequence (DNA): TGTGCCAGCCGACCGGGACTAGACACAGATACGCAGTATTTT. This gives the protein CASRPGLDTDTQYF. V and J are TRBV11-3 and TRBJ2-3, with TRBD2 matching over 8 bases. The ends lost 8 bases at V and 2 bases at J; junction bases unmatched: 6. Germline V gene data show CDR1 as SGHNT and CDR2 as YENEEA. The CDR3 contains 14 residues.

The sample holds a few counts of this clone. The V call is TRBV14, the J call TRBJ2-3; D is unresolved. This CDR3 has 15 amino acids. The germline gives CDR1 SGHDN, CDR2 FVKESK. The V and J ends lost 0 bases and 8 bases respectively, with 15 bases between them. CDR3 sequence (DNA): TGTGCCAGCAGCCAAGATCGATGGGGTTCGAGTACGCAGTATTTT. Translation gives CASSQDRWGSSTQYF.

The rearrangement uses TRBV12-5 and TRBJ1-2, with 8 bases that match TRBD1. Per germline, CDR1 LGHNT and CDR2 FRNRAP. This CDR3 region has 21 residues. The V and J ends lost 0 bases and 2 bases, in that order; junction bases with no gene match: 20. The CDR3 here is CASGLVLLPIAGQAPNYGYTF. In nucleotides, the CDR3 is TGTGCTAGTGGTTTGGTACTTCTCCCGATTGCGGGACAGGCCCCCAACTATGGCTACACCTTC.

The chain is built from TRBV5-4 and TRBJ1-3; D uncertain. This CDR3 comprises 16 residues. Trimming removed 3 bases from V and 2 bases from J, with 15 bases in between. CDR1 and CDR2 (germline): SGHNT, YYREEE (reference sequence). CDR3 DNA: TGTGCCAGCAGCTATGGATCTTCCCTAACTGGAAACACCATATATTTT. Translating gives CASSYGSSLTGNTIYF.

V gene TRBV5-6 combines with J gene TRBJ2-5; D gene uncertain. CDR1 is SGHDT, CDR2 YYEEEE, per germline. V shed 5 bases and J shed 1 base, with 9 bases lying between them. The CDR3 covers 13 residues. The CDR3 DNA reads TGTGCCAGCAGGTACAGCTTCCAAGAGACCCAGTACTTC. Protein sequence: CASRYSFQETQYF.

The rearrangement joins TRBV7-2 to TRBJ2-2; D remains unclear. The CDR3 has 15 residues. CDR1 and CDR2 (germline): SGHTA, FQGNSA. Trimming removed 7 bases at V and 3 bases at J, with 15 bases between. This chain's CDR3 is CASNRVGKYTGELFF. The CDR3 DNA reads TGTGCCAGCAACCGAGTGGGGAAATACACCGGGGAGCTGTTTTTT.

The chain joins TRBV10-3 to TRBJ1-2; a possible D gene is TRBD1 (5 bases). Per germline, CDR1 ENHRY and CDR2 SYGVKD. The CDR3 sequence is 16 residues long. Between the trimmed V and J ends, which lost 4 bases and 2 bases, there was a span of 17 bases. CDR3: CAISGGRNGANYGYTF. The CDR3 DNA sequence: TGTGCCATCAGTGGGGGGAGGAACGGTGCCAACTATGGCTACACCTTC.

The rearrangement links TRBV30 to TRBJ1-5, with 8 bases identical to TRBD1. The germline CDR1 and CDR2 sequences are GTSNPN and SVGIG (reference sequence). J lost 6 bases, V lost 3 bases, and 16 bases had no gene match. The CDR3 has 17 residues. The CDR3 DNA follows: TGTGCCTGGAGAAAGAAGACAGGGGAAGGAAATGGTCAGCCCCAGCATTTT. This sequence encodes CAWRKKTGEGNGQPQHF.

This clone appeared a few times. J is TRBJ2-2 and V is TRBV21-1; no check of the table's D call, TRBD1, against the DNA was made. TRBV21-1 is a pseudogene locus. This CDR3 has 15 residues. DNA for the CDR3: TGTGCCAGCAGCAAGAGCCGAAGGGGCACCGGGGAGCTGTTTTTT. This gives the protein CASSKSRRGTGELFF.

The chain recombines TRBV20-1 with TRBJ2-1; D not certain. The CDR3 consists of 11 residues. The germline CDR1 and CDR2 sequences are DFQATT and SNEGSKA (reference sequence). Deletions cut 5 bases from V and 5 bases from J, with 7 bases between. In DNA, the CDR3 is TGCAGTGCTGGGAAGGACAATGAGCAGTTCTTC. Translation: CSAGKDNEQFF.

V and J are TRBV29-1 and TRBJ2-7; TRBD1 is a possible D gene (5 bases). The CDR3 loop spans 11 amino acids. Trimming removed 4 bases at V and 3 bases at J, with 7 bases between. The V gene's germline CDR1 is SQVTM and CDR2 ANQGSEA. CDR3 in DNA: TGCAGCGTTGTGACAGACTACGAGCAGTACGTC. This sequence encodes CSVVTDYEQYV.

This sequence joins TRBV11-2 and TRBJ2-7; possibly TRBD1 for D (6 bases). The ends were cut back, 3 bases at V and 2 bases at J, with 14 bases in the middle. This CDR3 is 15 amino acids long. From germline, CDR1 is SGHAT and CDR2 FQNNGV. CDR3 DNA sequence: TGTGCCAGCAGCTTGAACCGGGACAATCCCTACGAGCAGTACTTC. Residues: CASSLNRDNPYEQYF.